These T cell receptor beta chains were read from a single sample in a study of blood T cell repertoires in COVID-19. Assay used: immunoSEQ multiplex PCR; TCRdb lists only in-frame clones, some missing. The sample includes tens of thousands of clones, approximately 85% seen only once; the top ten take 6.5%. The specimen sequenced was peripheral blood. These receptor sequences come from a man aged 55 to 70 with acute or convalescent COVID-19. The CDR3 runs from the conserved cysteine through the conserved F or W. The order of the fields is clone size, D gene, V gene, J gene, CDR3 protein, CDR3 DNA. A D gene is named only where the DNA matches it firmly. Only part of the rows carry a size: once, few, many, or a class if the clone is expanded.

size: -; D: -; V: TRBV24-1; J: TRBJ1-1; CDR3: CATGHGPEAFF; DNA: TGTGCCACCGGGCATGGCCCAGAAGCTTTCTTT
size: -; D: TRBD2; V: TRBV11-1; J: TRBJ2-1; CDR3: CASSLYSGGTYNEQFF; DNA: TGTGCCAGCAGCTTATATTCGGGAGGAACCTACAATGAGCAGTTCTTC
size: -; D: -; V: TRBV20-1; J: TRBJ1-4; CDR3: CSASQDVRNEKLFF; DNA: TGCAGTGCTAGTCAAGACGTGCGGAATGAAAAACTGTTTTTT
size: -; D: TRBD2; V: TRBV9; J: TRBJ2-7; CDR3: CASSVGLSGSTYEQYF; DNA: TGTGCCAGCAGCGTGGGGTTGAGCGGGAGTACCTACGAGCAGTACTTC
size: -; D: TRBD1; V: TRBV5-1; J: TRBJ2-3; CDR3: CASSPWGQGTDTQYF; DNA: TGCGCCAGCAGCCCCTGGGGACAGGGGACAGATACGCAGTATTTT
size: few; D: TRBD2; V: TRBV2; J: TRBJ2-3; CDR3: CASTTSGRTDTQYF; DNA: TGTGCCAGCACGACTAGCGGGAGGACAGATACGCAGTATTTT
size: -; D: -; V: TRBV10-3; J: TRBJ2-2; CDR3: CAMRGREDAGELFF; DNA: TGTGCCATGAGGGGGCGGGAGGATGCCGGGGAGCTGTTTTTT
size: few; D: -; V: TRBV11-2; J: TRBJ2-2; CDR3: CASSLLSLRGTGELFF; DNA: TGTGCCAGCAGCTTACTTAGCCTCCGGGGAACCGGGGAGCTGTTTTTT
size: -; D: -; V: TRBV24-1; J: TRBJ2-5; CDR3: CATSGTSPKGRYQETQYF; DNA: TGTGCCACCAGTGGAACTAGCCCGAAAGGGCGTTACCAAGAGACCCAGTACTTC
size: -; D: TRBD2; V: TRBV3-1/TRBV3-2; J: TRBJ2-3; CDR3: CASSPRRDYYNTDTQYF; DNA: TGTGCCAGCAGCCCCCGCCGGGACTACTATAACACAGATACGCAGTATTTT
size: -; D: -; V: TRBV28; J: TRBJ1-2; CDR3: CASYRGEGGYTF; DNA: TGTGCCAGCTATCGGGGGGAGGGCGGCTACACCTTC
size: few; D: -; V: TRBV7-8; J: TRBJ2-7; CDR3: CASRIGAALSSYEQYF; DNA: TGTGCCAGCAGGATTGGAGCAGCATTGAGCTCCTACGAGCAGTACTTC
size: once; D: TRBD2; V: TRBV5-4; J: TRBJ2-7; CDR3: CASSSEASGNEQYF; DNA: TGTGCCAGCAGCTCCGAGGCTAGCGGGAACGAGCAGTACTTC
size: -; D: -; V: TRBV10-3; J: TRBJ1-5; CDR3: CAIRAGESNQPQHF; DNA: TGTGCCATCCGTGCCGGGGAAAGCAATCAGCCCCAGCATTTT
size: few; D: TRBD1; V: TRBV5-4; J: TRBJ1-2; CDR3: CASSSTPKDRVGGYTF; DNA: TGTGCCAGCAGCTCAACCCCGAAGGACAGGGTCGGTGGCTACACCTTC
size: -; D: -; V: TRBV19; J: TRBJ1-5; CDR3: CASSLPHGYSNQPQHF; DNA: TGTGCCAGTAGCCTCCCTCACGGTTATAGCAATCAGCCCCAGCATTTT
size: -; D: -; V: TRBV5-5; J: TRBJ2-5; CDR3: CASSLVEGAETQYF; DNA: TGTGCCAGCAGCTTGGTGGAGGGAGCCGAGACCCAGTACTTC
size: -; D: -; V: TRBV11-2; J: TRBJ1-6; CDR3: CASSPQVYNSPLHF; DNA: TGTGCCAGCAGCCCCCAGGTGTATAATTCACCCCTCCACTTT
size: -; D: -; V: TRBV2; J: TRBJ1-1; CDR3: CASSLQVNTEAFF; DNA: TGTGCCAGCAGTCTACAGGTAAACACTGAAGCTTTCTTT
size: -; D: TRBD1; V: TRBV9; J: TRBJ2-3; CDR3: CASSVARGTGGTDTQYF; DNA: TGTGCCAGCAGCGTAGCGAGAGGGACAGGGGGCACAGATACGCAGTATTTT
size: -; D: TRBD2; V: TRBV24-1; J: TRBJ2-2; CDR3: CATSDSGTSGRGTGELFF; DNA: TGTGCCACCAGTGACTCAGGGACTAGCGGGAGGGGGACCGGGGAGCTGTTTTTT
size: once; D: -; V: TRBV7-8; J: TRBJ1-4; CDR3: CASSTNRAANEKLFF; DNA: TGTGCCAGCAGCACCAACAGGGCTGCTAATGAAAAACTGTTTTTT
size: few; D: TRBD2; V: TRBV18; J: TRBJ2-4; CDR3: CASSPGTSGYQYF; DNA: TGTGCCAGCTCACCGGGGACTAGCGGATATCAGTACTTC
size: -; D: TRBD1; V: TRBV18; J: TRBJ1-5; CDR3: CASSWTGKGQPQHF; DNA: TGTGCCAGCTCGTGGACAGGGAAGGGTCAGCCCCAGCATTTT
size: -; D: -; V: TRBV21-1; J: TRBJ1-1; CDR3: CASSKGDREYTEAFF; DNA: TGTGCCAGCAGCAAGGGCGACAGGGAATATACTGAAGCTTTCTTT
size: -; D: -; V: TRBV12-5; J: TRBJ1-6; CDR3: CASGFYLFQGLGHNSPLHF; DNA: TGTGCTAGTGGTTTTTATCTTTTTCAGGGACTAGGTCATAATTCACCCCTCCACTTT
size: -; D: TRBD1; V: TRBV18; J: TRBJ2-3; CDR3: CASSSGQGPDTQYF; DNA: TGTGCCAGCTCATCGGGACAGGGCCCAGATACGCAGTATTTT
size: -; D: TRBD2; V: TRBV7-3; J: TRBJ2-5; CDR3: CASSFAGGETQYF; DNA: TGTGCCAGCAGCTTTGCGGGAGGGGAGACCCAGTACTTC
size: -; D: TRBD2; V: TRBV27; J: TRBJ2-1; CDR3: CASRRLTSGAYNEQFF; DNA: TGTGCCAGCAGACGACTCACTAGCGGAGCCTACAATGAGCAGTTCTTC